This T cell receptor beta chain was sequenced during a study of T cells in Graves' hyperthyroidism and ophthalmopathy. In the study overall: Staff took peripheral blood when the initial diagnosis was made, before any treatment began.

CDR1 and CDR2 (germline): LNHDA, SQIVND (reference sequence). There are 16 residues in the CDR3. J gave up 3 bases and V 0 bases, and 6 bases lay outside the gene matches. TCR beta CDR3 regions were amplified from RNA. During a first-round RT-PCR of the TCR CDR3, the HTBI primer set was used. A single record per CDR3 protein comes from TCRdb applying MiXCR to the multiplex PCR reads. Seen here are around 340,000 distinct CDR3 sequences, roughly 20% observed once, and the top ten hold roughly 15%. This clonotype has ten or more counts. The antigen is undetermined. Overall study findings and caveats: Stable hyperthyroidism and ophthalmopathy were separated using 13 V-J signatures. Ophthalmopathy, as predicted by the model, came a median approximately 5.9 months after the prediction.

The sequenced material came from blood. The TCR comes from a woman aged 40 to 50 with Graves' ophthalmopathy. The chain employs TRBV19 and TRBJ1-1; 8 bases agree with TRBD1. CDR3 residues: CASSIDLQGDYTEAFF. CDR3 nucleotide sequence: TGTGCCAGTAGTATAGACCTACAGGGGGACTACACTGAAGCTTTCTTT.